This TCR beta chain was sequenced for a study of blood T cell repertoires in COVID-19. This table comes from immunoSEQ multiplex PCR, and its TCRdb copy is limited to in-frame clones, with some not included. The sample holds 200,000 to 250,000 clones, approximately 84% seen once. The ends were cut back, 4 bases at V and 2 bases at J, with 24 bases in the middle. Germline assignment: CDR1 SGHRS and CDR2 YFSETQ. The CDR3 covers 18 residues. This TCR was sampled from a man aged 55 to 70 who had recovered from COVID-19. Source material: PBMCs or T cells enriched from blood (not recorded which). The chain recombines TRBV5-1 with TRBJ2-5; D is possibly TRBD1 (8 bases). CDR3 protein: CASSRGGPPTGEQETQYF. The CDR3 DNA follows: TGCGCCAGCAGCAGGGGGGGCCCCCCGACAGGGGAACAAGAGACCCAGTACTTC.